Listed below are T cell receptor beta chains from one sample, sequenced in a study of response to subunit inactivated influenza vaccine. TCRdb itself ran the RT-PCR reads through MiXCR, one entry per CDR3 protein. This sample has under 850,000 distinct CDR3 sequences, with about 18% found just once. Here the sequenced sample was PBMCs from blood, taken about 5 days after vaccination. Source of these receptors: a man aged 50 or older who received an inactivated influenza vaccine. CDR3s include the opening cysteine and the closing phenylalanine or tryptophan. The D gene is left open where the match is weak. Where a row states a size, it is once, few, many or the class of an expanded clone; other rows omit it.

v_gene	abundance	j_gene	d_gene	CDR3aa	CDR3nt
TRBV4-1	few	TRBJ2-2	TRBD1	CASSPIPGGAGTGELFF	TGCGCCAGCAGCCCAATACCAGGGGGCGCGGGCACCGGGGAGCTGTTTTTT
TRBV28	many	TRBJ2-1	TRBD1	CASSSTGAAYNEQFF	TGTGCCAGCAGTTCGACAGGGGCGGCCTACAATGAGCAGTTCTTC
TRBV20-1	few	TRBJ1-6	-	CSASRSANSPLHF	TGCAGTGCTAGTCGATCGGCTAATTCACCCCTCCACTTT
TRBV18	few	TRBJ2-7	TRBD1	CASSRGTGGTYEQYF	TGTGCCAGCTCACGGGGGACAGGGGGGACCTACGAGCAGTACTTC
TRBV29-1	many	TRBJ2-7	TRBD2	CSVQGTSGNVYEQYF	TGCAGCGTTCAAGGGACTAGCGGGAACGTCTACGAGCAGTACTTC
TRBV7-3	-	TRBJ2-1	TRBD2	CASSPLTTSGEQFF	TGTGCCAGCAGCCCACTGACAACTAGCGGGGAGCAGTTCTTC
TRBV6-5	many	TRBJ1-6	-	CASSYSNLGVYNSPLHF	TGTGCCAGCAGTTACTCGAATTTAGGGGTATATAATTCACCCCTCCACTTT
TRBV20-1	-	TRBJ2-3	-	CSASSHHTDTQYF	TGCAGTGCTAGTTCCCATCACACAGATACGCAGTATTTT
TRBV7-2	-	TRBJ2-3	-	CASSFRQGTDTQYF	TGTGCCAGCAGCTTCCGGCAGGGCACAGATACGCAGTATTTT
TRBV6-1	few	TRBJ2-7	-	CASSENSPYEQYF	TGTGCCAGCAGTGAAAACAGCCCTTACGAGCAGTACTTC
TRBV29-1	few	TRBJ1-2	-	CSVVRDYYGYTF	TGCAGCGTGGTCCGGGACTACTATGGCTACACCTTC
TRBV18	-	TRBJ2-7	-	CASSPSDRSSYEQYF	TGTGCCAGCTCACCCTCGGACAGATCCTCCTACGAGCAGTACTTC
TRBV11-1	-	TRBJ2-2	-	CASSLRRNPRVNTGELFF	TGTGCCAGCAGTCTCCGCCGGAATCCCCGCGTGAACACCGGGGAGCTGTTTTTT
TRBV9	many	TRBJ2-3	TRBD2	CASSVASGGADTQYF	TGTGCCAGCAGCGTAGCTAGCGGGGGGGCGGATACGCAGTATTTT
TRBV15	-	TRBJ2-3	-	CATSRDGGSTDTQYF	TGTGCCACCAGCAGAGATGGGGGCAGCACAGATACGCAGTATTTT
TRBV9	-	TRBJ2-2	TRBD1	CASSVRQGETTGELFF	TGTGCCAGCAGCGTAAGACAGGGGGAGACCACCGGGGAGCTGTTTTTT
TRBV6-1	-	TRBJ1-2	TRBD1	CASSEKGAQGYTF	TGTGCCAGCAGTGAGAAGGGGGCGCAGGGCTACACCTTC
TRBV18	-	TRBJ1-2	-	CASSPPTGGYGYTF	TGTGCCAGCTCACCACCGACAGGCGGATATGGCTACACCTTC
TRBV4-3	-	TRBJ2-1	-	CASSQDLLGRLGANEQFF	TGCGCCAGCAGCCAAGATCTTTTGGGGCGATTGGGGGCCAATGAGCAGTTCTTC
TRBV24-1	-	TRBJ2-3	-	CATSDLVREDTQYF	TGTGCCACCAGTGATTTAGTCCGAGAAGATACGCAGTATTTT
TRBV6-5	-	TRBJ2-7	-	CASSTKWTVYEQYF	TGTGCCAGCAGTACTAAATGGACTGTCTACGAGCAGTACTTC
TRBV5-1	few	TRBJ1-1	-	CASSLLGVTMNTEAFF	TGCGCCAGCAGCTTGTTGGGAGTCACAATGAACACTGAAGCTTTCTTT
TRBV29-1	-	TRBJ2-1	-	CSVGGDYVRTYSYNEQFF	TGCAGCGTTGGAGGCGACTACGTTCGGACCTACTCCTACAATGAGCAGTTCTTC
TRBV28	-	TRBJ2-6	-	CASSRHYSGANVLTF	TGTGCCAGCAGTCGACACTACTCTGGGGCCAACGTCCTGACTTTC
TRBV4-3	-	TRBJ1-3	-	CASSQWGYGAGNTIYF	TGCGCCAGCAGCCAGTGGGGGTATGGAGCCGGAAACACCATATATTTT
TRBV20-1	few	TRBJ2-2	TRBD2	CSANDYSGRAGELFF	TGCAGTGCAAACGATTATAGCGGGAGGGCCGGGGAGCTGTTTTTT
TRBV5-1	few	TRBJ2-2	-	CASSSDLGNTGELFF	TGCGCCAGCAGCTCGGATCTGGGGAACACCGGGGAGCTGTTTTTT
TRBV20-1	many	TRBJ1-2	TRBD1	CSAMQGDGYTF	TGCAGTGCCATGCAGGGGGATGGCTACACCTTC
TRBV6-5	few	TRBJ2-7	TRBD1	CASSYRGQGDYEQYF	TGTGCCAGCAGTTACAGGGGACAGGGTGACTACGAGCAGTACTTC
TRBV27	-	TRBJ2-7	-	CASSSPAVGFYEQYF	TGTGCCAGCAGTTCCCCAGCCGTAGGGTTCTACGAGCAGTACTTC
TRBV5-4	-	TRBJ1-1	TRBD1	CASSLDVLWTGGPNTEAFF	TGTGCCAGCAGCTTGGACGTCTTATGGACAGGGGGCCCGAACACTGAAGCTTTCTTT
TRBV7-6	-	TRBJ2-3	TRBD2	CASSFASGITDTQYF	TGTGCCAGCAGCTTTGCTAGCGGGATCACAGATACGCAGTATTTT
TRBV11-2	-	TRBJ2-7	-	CASNLATQGYEQYF	TGTGCCAGCAACCTAGCGACCCAAGGATACGAGCAGTACTTC
TRBV20-1	-	TRBJ2-1	-	CSARGQGRTFF	TGCAGTGCTAGGGGGCAGGGCCGAACGTTCTTC
TRBV25-1	-	TRBJ1-1	TRBD1	CASSEWSRGSEAFF	TGTGCCAGCAGTGAATGGAGCAGGGGGTCCGAAGCTTTCTTT
TRBV9	-	TRBJ1-3	-	CASSAVGSGNTIYF	TGTGCCAGCAGCGCCGTGGGCTCTGGAAACACCATATATTTT
TRBV5-8	many	TRBJ2-3	-	CASTARGGTDTQYF	TGTGCCAGCACCGCACGGGGAGGCACAGATACGCAGTATTTT
TRBV5-1	-	TRBJ2-2	TRBD1	CASSILGQGASGELFF	TGCGCCAGCAGCATACTCGGACAGGGGGCCTCCGGGGAGCTGTTTTTT
TRBV5-1	few	TRBJ1-1	-	CASSLAWGAGTEAFF	TGCGCCAGCAGCTTGGCTTGGGGGGCAGGCACTGAAGCTTTCTTT
TRBV12-3/TRBV12-4	many	TRBJ1-4	-	CASSLVLRYGRDTTLNEKLFF	TGTGCCAGCAGTTTAGTCCTTCGGTATGGGAGAGACACGACTTTAAATGAAAAACTGTTTTTT
TRBV6-2/TRBV6-3	-	TRBJ2-7	-	CASTRQRRQSYEQYF	TGTGCCAGCACCCGTCAAAGGAGACAGTCCTACGAGCAGTACTTC
TRBV20-1	-	TRBJ2-3	TRBD2	CSAFSASGRADTQYF	TGCAGTGCATTTTCAGCTAGCGGGAGGGCGGATACGCAGTATTTT
TRBV20-1	few	TRBJ2-3	TRBD1	CSNRGKAGDTQYF	TGCAGCAACAGGGGGAAGGCTGGGGATACGCAGTATTTT
TRBV5-1	many	TRBJ2-3	-	CASSYPGPNTDTQYF	TGCGCCAGCAGCTATCCCGGGCCCAACACAGATACGCAGTATTTT
TRBV12-3/TRBV12-4	-	TRBJ2-1	-	CASHQSSYNEQFF	TGTGCCAGCCACCAGAGCTCCTACAATGAGCAGTTCTTC